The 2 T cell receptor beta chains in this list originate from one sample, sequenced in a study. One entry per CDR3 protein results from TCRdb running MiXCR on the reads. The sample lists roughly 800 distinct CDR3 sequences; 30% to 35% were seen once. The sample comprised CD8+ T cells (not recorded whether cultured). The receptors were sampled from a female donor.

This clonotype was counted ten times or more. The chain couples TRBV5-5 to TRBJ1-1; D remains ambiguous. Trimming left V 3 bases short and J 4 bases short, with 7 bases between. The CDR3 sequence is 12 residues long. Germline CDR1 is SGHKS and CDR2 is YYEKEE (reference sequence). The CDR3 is CASSWTGTEAFF. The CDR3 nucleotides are TGTGCCAGCAGCTGGACGGGCACTGAAGCTTTCTTT.

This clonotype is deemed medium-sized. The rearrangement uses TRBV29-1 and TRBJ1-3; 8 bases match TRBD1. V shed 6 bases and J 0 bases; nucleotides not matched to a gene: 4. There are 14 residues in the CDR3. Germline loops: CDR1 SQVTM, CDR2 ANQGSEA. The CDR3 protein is CSVDREISGNTIYF. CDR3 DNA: TGCAGCGTGGACAGGGAGATCTCTGGAAACACCATATATTTT.